The source of this TCR beta chain is a study of T cells after yellow fever vaccination. TCRdb called the 5' RACE reads again in MiXCR, with one record for every CDR3 protein. The data show hundreds of thousands of distinct CDR3 sequences, with approximately 13% seen just once and under 15% held by the top ten. Germline-derived CDR1 and CDR2 are SGHVS and FQNEAQ. The CDR3 has 15 amino acids. Trimming removed 1 base at V and 0 bases at J, with 10 bases between. The source was PBMCs, collected on the day of the yellow fever booster vaccination. V and J are TRBV7-8 and TRBJ2-7, with a tentative D call TRBD2 (5 bases). This clonotype was sampled from a man aged 25-40 years who received the YFV17D yellow fever vaccine. The CDR3 is CASSLVARGSYEQYF. Written as DNA, the CDR3 is TGTGCCAGCAGCTTAGTTGCCCGGGGCTCCTACGAGCAGTACTTC.